The T cell receptor beta chain under discussion was sequenced for a study of blood T cell repertoires in COVID-19. Study-level background: COVID-19 samples collected from the United States, Italy and Spain covered acute and convalescent phases. Nucleic acid was either cDNA or gDNA, and it came from T cells, B-cell-depleted T cells, or PBMCs.

In the original workflow: Using reference gene primer amplification, nucleated cell counts were estimated. The protocol was immunoSEQ multiplex PCR, while the TCRdb copy is restricted to in-frame clones and leaves out a portion. The V and J calls and clone size come from that table; D and trimming were worked out from the DNA. Found here are about 230,000 clones, 70% to 90% of them singletons; the top ten hold under 14%. CDR1 MNHEY and CDR2 SVGAGI come from the germline V gene. The CDR3 loop spans 15 amino acids. The V segment lost 6 bases and the J segment 4 bases; nucleotides outside the gene matches: 7. Seattle cases were enrolled at active infection and followed longitudinally.

The sample comprised peripheral blood. The rearrangement uses TRBV6-5 and TRBJ1-1; 11 nucleotides agree with TRBD1. The sequence derives from a man aged 45 to 65 with COVID-19, enrolled during active disease. The CDR3 region is CASRSRDRGSTEAFF. The DNA for the CDR3 is TGTGCCAGCAGGTCCCGGGACAGGGGGTCCACTGAAGCTTTCTTT.